The entry below gives a single TCR beta chain sequence along with its context. Sequencing was performed with immunoSEQ multiplex PCR; in TCRdb, only in-frame clones are kept and a portion is missing. Of 550,000 to 800,000 clones in the sample, 80% to 95% were seen once. This sample is drawn from a study of shared clonotypes between healthy human individuals. From germline, CDR1 is SEHNR and CDR2 FQNEAQ (reference sequence). This CDR3 is 13 amino acids long. Trimming took 7 bases from V and 9 from J, leaving 16 bases between them. The rearrangement links TRBV7-9 to TRBJ2-1; a possible D gene is TRBD2 (6 bases). The sequenced material came from memory CD8+ T cells from PBMCs. The subset is: CD45RO+ cells pooled with CCR7-negative TemRA cells. The receptor's source is a man aged 18-30 years in good health. Some clones in this sample may be carry-over from other donors' samples. The CDR3 DNA reads as TGTGCCAGCAACCCCCGGGAGATGGGTGAGCAGTTCTTC. This encodes CASNPREMGEQFF.